This entry features one T cell receptor beta chain sequence. PCR primers comprised 60 Vbeta and 13 Jbeta primers. Data came from immunoSEQ multiplex PCR; TCRdb stores just in-frame clones and leaves some out. The sample shows around 190,000 clones, roughly nine tenths of them seen only once. These data belong to a study of cytomegalovirus exposure and HLA in healthy donors. This clonotype was obtained from a boy aged 2 to 9 in good health and CMV-seronegative. Sequenced material: PBMCs.

CDR3 loop: CASSLATTGYTEAFF. The CDR3 coding sequence is TGTGCCAGCAGCCTGGCTACAACAGGGTACACTGAAGCTTTCTTT. The V call is TRBV5-6, the J call TRBJ1-1, with a weak D call TRBD1 (6 bases). Trimming left V 4 bases short and J 3 bases short, with 16 bases between. The CDR3 has 15 amino acids. Germline-derived CDR1 and CDR2 are SGHDT and YYEEEE. Full variable domain (outside the CDR3, taken from reference TRBV5-6 and TRBJ1-1): DAGVTQSPTHLIKTRGQQVTLRCSPKSGHDTVSWYQQALGQGPQFIFQYYEEEERQRGNFPDRFSGHQFPNYSSELNVNALLLGDSALYLCASSLATTGYTEAFFGQGTRLTVV.